This T cell receptor beta chain was captured in a study of T cell responses to AZD1222 COVID-19 vaccine. Study conclusions and caveats: Recipients of AZD1222 seropositive at baseline numbered only five or six.

This clone was seen just once. Its antigen is not known. V lost 4 bases and J lost 2, with 11 bases in between. Germline V gives CDR1 LNHDA, CDR2 SQIVND (reference sequence). The length of the CDR3 is 14 residues. Measured with immunoSEQ multiplex PCR; TCRdb has only the in-frame clones, and not every one. The sample shows some 88,000 clones, roughly nine tenths of them seen only once. Specimen: peripheral blood, collected on day 0 of AZD1222 vaccination. The gene calls are TRBV19 and TRBJ1-2; D remains unclear. This TCR was recovered from an adult in good health. The CDR3 spells CASSKANTNYGYTF. CDR3 nucleotides: TGTGCCAGTAGTAAGGCCAATACCAACTATGGCTACACCTTC.